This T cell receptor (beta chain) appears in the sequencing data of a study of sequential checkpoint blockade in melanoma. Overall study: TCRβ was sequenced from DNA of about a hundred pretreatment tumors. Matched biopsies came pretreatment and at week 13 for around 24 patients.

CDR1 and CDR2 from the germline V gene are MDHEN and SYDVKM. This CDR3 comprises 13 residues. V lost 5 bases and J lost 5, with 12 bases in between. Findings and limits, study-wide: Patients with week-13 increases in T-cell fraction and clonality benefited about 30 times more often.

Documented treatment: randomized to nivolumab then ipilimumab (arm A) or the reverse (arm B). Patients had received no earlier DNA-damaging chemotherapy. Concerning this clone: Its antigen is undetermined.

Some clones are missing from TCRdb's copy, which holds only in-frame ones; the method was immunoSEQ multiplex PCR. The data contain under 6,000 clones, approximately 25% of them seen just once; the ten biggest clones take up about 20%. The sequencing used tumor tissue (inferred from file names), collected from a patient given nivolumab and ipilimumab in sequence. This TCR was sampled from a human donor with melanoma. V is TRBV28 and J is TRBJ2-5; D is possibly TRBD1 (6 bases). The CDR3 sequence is CASSLQGIETQYF. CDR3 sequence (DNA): TGTGCCAGCAGTCTACAGGGTATCGAGACCCAGTACTTC.